A selection of T cell receptor beta chains follows, all from one sample in a study of human T cells and chemical hapten exposure. One entry per CDR3 protein, called by TCRdb with MiXCR from the RACE reads. This sample has 150,000 to 200,000 distinct CDR3 sequences, with around a quarter found just once. Source: whole blood, taken in connection with sensitization to the hapten diphenylcyclopropenone (DPC). All receptors come from a woman aged 40 to 55 with alopecia areata. Some clones in this sample may be carry-over from other donors' samples. CDR3s include the opening cysteine and the closing phenylalanine or tryptophan. D genes are given only for firm matches. Size is stated for part of the rows, as once, few or many counts, or as a class when the clone is expanded.

>NA|TRBV7-9|TRBJ1-4|NA
CASSFQGVSEKLFF
TGTGCCAGCAGCTTCCAGGGAGTCTCTGAAAAACTGTTTTTT
>NA|TRBV5-1|TRBJ2-7|many
CASSSQVGDYEQYF
TGCGCCAGCAGCTCACAGGTGGGGGACTACGAGCAGTACTTC
>NA|TRBV3-1|TRBJ2-1|few
CASSRGSSYNEQFF
TGTGCCAGCAGCCGAGGGAGCTCCTACAATGAGCAGTTCTTC
>NA|TRBV11-1|TRBJ2-1|NA
CASSLGPLGDEQFF
TGTGCCAGCAGCTTAGGCCCCTTGGGGGATGAGCAGTTCTTC
>TRBD2|TRBV9|TRBJ2-3|NA
CASSVDSGGPDTQYF
TGTGCCAGCAGCGTAGATAGCGGGGGACCGGATACGCAGTATTTT
>NA|TRBV7-3|TRBJ1-5|few
CASSAWTDSNQPQHF
TGTGCCAGCAGCGCCTGGACAGATAGCAATCAGCCCCAGCATTTT
>NA|TRBV11-1|TRBJ2-1|few
CASSPGGAGGSYNEQFF
TGTGCCAGCAGCCCAGGGGGCGCGGGAGGGTCCTACAATGAGCAGTTCTTC
>TRBD1|TRBV7-9|TRBJ2-5|NA
CASSRRTGVQETQYF
TGTGCCAGCAGCAGAAGGACAGGGGTACAAGAGACCCAGTACTTC
>NA|TRBV28|TRBJ2-2|few
CATTSQNTGELFF
TGTGCCACCACCTCTCAGAACACCGGGGAGCTGTTTTTT
>NA|TRBV20-1|TRBJ2-2|NA
CSARAPGEYTGELFF
TGCAGTGCTAGAGCGCCGGGAGAGTACACCGGGGAGCTGTTTTTT
>NA|TRBV29-1|TRBJ2-3|NA
CSVVVGLGDTQYF
TGCAGCGTTGTTGTCGGGCTTGGAGATACGCAGTATTTT
>NA|TRBV6-1|TRBJ1-6|NA
CAVSSGYNSPLHF
TGTGCCGTATCGTCGGGATATAATTCACCCCTCCACTTT
>TRBD1|TRBV28|TRBJ1-5|many
CASSPQGQASNQPQHF
TGTGCCAGCAGCCCTCAGGGACAGGCTAGCAATCAGCCCCAGCATTTT
>NA|TRBV5-6|TRBJ2-3|few
CASSHYATAGTDTQYF
TGTGCCAGCAGCCACTACGCTACGGCCGGCACAGATACGCAGTATTTT
>TRBD1|TRBV5-6|TRBJ1-1|few
CASRQGADRTEAFF
TGTGCCAGCCGACAGGGGGCCGACCGAACTGAAGCTTTCTTT
>TRBD2|TRBV10-3|TRBJ2-3|few
CAISELARSTDTQYF
TGTGCCATCAGTGAACTAGCGAGAAGCACAGATACGCAGTATTTT
>NA|TRBV28|TRBJ2-7|many
CASRRNLYEQYF
TGTGCCAGCAGACGGAACCTCTACGAGCAGTACTTC
>TRBD1|TRBV5-1|TRBJ1-2|few
CASSPGQARVYTF
TGCGCCAGCAGCCCCGGACAGGCGAGGGTTTACACCTTC
>NA|TRBV6-2/TRBV6-3|TRBJ1-4|NA
CASSPNRIPGRREKLFF
TGTGCCAGCAGTCCAAACCGAATTCCGGGACGTCGAGAAAAACTGTTTTTT
>TRBD1|TRBV12-3/TRBV12-4|TRBJ2-1|NA
CASRSGTVNNEQFF
TGTGCCAGCAGATCCGGGACAGTCAACAATGAGCAGTTCTTC
>NA|TRBV7-2|TRBJ2-1|NA
CASSFSIPTDDPYNEQFF
TGTGCCAGCAGCTTCTCTATACCGACAGACGATCCCTACAATGAGCAGTTCTTC
>NA|TRBV12-3/TRBV12-4|TRBJ1-1|few
CASSLGGEAFF
TGTGCCAGCAGTTTGGGCGGGGAAGCTTTCTTT
>NA|TRBV4-1|TRBJ2-1|few
CASSQDPSLGEQFF
TGCGCCAGCAGCCAAGACCCGTCATTAGGTGAGCAGTTCTTC
>NA|TRBV10-3|TRBJ1-1|few
CAITQDRNTEAFF
TGTGCCATCACTCAGGACAGGAACACTGAAGCTTTCTTT
>NA|TRBV18|TRBJ2-5|few
CASSRATQETQYF
TGTGCCAGCTCTCGGGCCACCCAAGAGACCCAGTACTTC
>TRBD1|TRBV29-1|TRBJ2-1|few
CSVEGTGLGSYNEQFF
TGCAGCGTCGAGGGGACAGGGTTAGGGTCCTACAATGAGCAGTTCTTC
>NA|TRBV18|TRBJ1-5|many
CASSPATNQPQHF
TGTGCCAGCTCACCAGCCACGAATCAGCCCCAGCATTTT
>NA|TRBV10-3|TRBJ2-7|few
CAISDTYEQYF
TGTGCCATCAGTGACACCTACGAGCAGTACTTC
>NA|TRBV10-3|TRBJ1-1|NA
CAIRGYAETEAFF
TGTGCCATTCGAGGGTACGCGGAGACTGAAGCTTTCTTT
>NA|TRBV6-6|TRBJ2-7|few
CASSYPGGYEQYF
TGTGCCAGCAGTTACCCCGGGGGCTACGAGCAGTACTTC
>TRBD2|TRBV6-2/TRBV6-3|TRBJ2-7|few
CASSYLRTSGDHYEQYF
TGTGCCAGCAGTTACCTTCGGACTAGCGGGGACCACTACGAGCAGTACTTC
>TRBD2|TRBV4-2|TRBJ2-1|few
CASSQDRGGSRYNEQFF
TGTGCCAGCAGCCAAGATCGCGGCGGGAGTAGGTACAATGAGCAGTTCTTC
>NA|TRBV12-3/TRBV12-4|TRBJ2-5|NA
CASSVATFQETQYF
TGTGCCAGCAGCGTCGCTACATTCCAAGAGACCCAGTACTTC